The entry below describes one TCR beta chain. Its antigen is not known. This specimen comes from a study of T cells in Graves' hyperthyroidism and ophthalmopathy. It was RNA transcripts that yielded the amplified TCR beta CDR3 regions. Researchers ran a first-round RT-PCR on the TCR CDR3 using the HTBI primer set. In TCRdb, the multiplex PCR reads were re-called with MiXCR into one record per CDR3 protein. This table holds 650,000 to 800,000 distinct CDR3 sequences, about 45% found once. Study-level findings and limits: Ophthalmopathy was model-predicted a median roughly 6.3 months pre-onset.

V trimming: 1 base; J trimming: 9 bases; junction bases outside the gene matches: 9. Germline CDR1 reads SEHNR; CDR2 reads FQNEAQ (reference sequence). This CDR3 contains 15 residues. The rearrangement links TRBV7-9 to TRBJ2-5, with 9 bases matching TRBD1. The TCR sequence derives from an adult man with Graves' disease, either hyperthyroidism or ophthalmopathy (not recorded which). Sequenced: peripheral blood or thyroid tissue (not recorded which). The CDR3 DNA reads as TGTGCCAGCAGCTTAGGGGGACAGGGATATCAGCCCCAGTACTTC. This gives the protein CASSLGGQGYQPQYF.